These 10 T cell receptor beta chains share one sample of origin, sequenced in a study of blood T cell repertoires in COVID-19. The protocol was immunoSEQ multiplex PCR, while the TCRdb copy is restricted to in-frame clones and leaves out a portion. The sample carries 200,000 to 250,000 clones, approximately 86% recorded once. Material: peripheral blood. Source of these receptors: a man at least 80 years old with acute or convalescent COVID-19.

The rearrangement links TRBV14 to TRBJ1-6; D is unclear. The length of the CDR3 is 14 residues. V was shortened by 1 base and J by 9 bases, with 10 bases between the two germline ends. The germline V gene encodes CDR1 SGHDN and CDR2 FVKESK. The CDR3 reads CASSQGREASPLHF. The CDR3 DNA sequence: TGTGCCAGCAGCCAAGGGAGGGAAGCTTCACCCCTCCACTTT.

Concerning this clone: The same CDR3 also results from other DNA sequences found in this sample. This chain links TRBV27 with TRBJ1-6; 10 nucleotides align to TRBD1. Germline V CDR1 and CDR2: MNHEY, SMNVEV (reference sequence). The CDR3 covers 14 residues. Trimming at V came to 5 bases and at J to 7 bases, leaving 2 bases not matched to a gene. The CDR3 loop is CASSPGQGNSPLHF. As DNA, the CDR3 is TGTGCCAGCAGTCCGGGACAGGGGAATTCACCCCTCCACTTT.

This clone was observed once. V is TRBV6-2 or TRBV6-3 and J is TRBJ2-7, with D unresolved. This CDR3 has 12 amino acids. Germline CDR1 and CDR2: MNHEY and SVGEGT. The V end was cut by 2 bases, the J end by 3 bases, with 5 bases between. Here the CDR3 reads CASSYVYYEQYF. The CDR3 nucleotides are TGTGCCAGCAGTTACGTGTACTACGAGCAGTACTTC.

This clone was observed once. The V gene is TRBV7-9, the J gene TRBJ2-7; D unclear. CDR1 SEHNR and CDR2 FQNEAQ come from the germline V gene (reference sequence). V lost 3 bases and J 7 bases, leaving 13 bases between the germline ends. The CDR3 contains 13 residues. In DNA form, the CDR3 reads TGTGCCAGCAGCTTCCCGACTCGTGGAGAGCAGTACTTC. Its protein product is CASSFPTRGEQYF. The full variable domain, rest sourced from reference TRBV7-9 and TRBJ2-7, is DTGVSQNPRHKITKRGQNVTFRCDPISEHNRLYWYRQTLGQGPEFLTYFQNEAQLEKSRLLSDRFSAERPKGSFSTLEIQRTEQGDSAMYLCASSFPTRGEQYFGPGTRLTVT.

V usage is TRBV19 and J usage is TRBJ1-6; tentative D call: TRBD1 (6 bases). The V gene's germline CDR1 is LNHDA and CDR2 SQIVND (reference sequence). This CDR3 region has 15 residues. Trimming removed 6 bases at V and 8 bases at J, with 17 bases between. The CDR3 here is CASSTTGIRDSPLHF. CDR3 coding DNA: TGTGCCAGTAGCACTACAGGGATTCGGGATTCACCCCTCCACTTT.

This chain links TRBV5-6 with TRBJ2-2, with 9 positions matching TRBD1. V was clipped by 5 bases and J by 3 bases; unmatched bases: 8. CDR3 length: 16 amino acids. Germline V gives CDR1 SGHDT, CDR2 YYEEEE. The CDR3 sequence is CASRQTGTGHTGELFF. As DNA, the CDR3 is TGTGCCAGCAGGCAAACCGGGACAGGGCACACCGGGGAGCTGTTTTTT.

The chain employs TRBV4-3 and TRBJ2-3, with 10 bases lining up with TRBD2. The trim removed 0 bases at V and 4 bases at J, leaving 7 bases unmatched. Per the germline V gene, CDR1 is LGHNA and CDR2 is YSLEER. The CDR3 loop spans 17 amino acids. In DNA, the CDR3 is TGCGCCAGCAGCCAAGATTTGGATAGCGGGAGGTCAGATACGCAGTATTTT. This codes for CASSQDLDSGRSDTQYF.

This clone was detected only once. CDR3 sequence reads: CASSLGQFYNEQFF. The CDR3 nucleotides read TGTGCCAGCAGCCTGGGACAGTTCTACAATGAGCAGTTCTTC. The gene calls are TRBV14 and TRBJ2-1, with 7 bases identical to TRBD1. The V and J ends lost 4 bases and 3 bases, in that order; junction bases with no gene match: 3. The V gene's germline CDR1 is SGHDN and CDR2 FVKESK. The length of the CDR3 is 14 residues.

In this sample, this clone turned up a few times. J is TRBJ1-2 and V is TRBV19, with 8 bases that match TRBD1. Losses at the gene ends were 6 bases for V and 4 bases for J; bases not matched to a gene: 10. Germline V CDR1 and CDR2: LNHDA, SQIVND (reference sequence). This CDR3 spans 15 amino acids. The CDR3 DNA follows: TGTGCCAGTAGCGACATCTTACAGGGGGGCTATGGCTACACCTTC. This gives the protein CASSDILQGGYGYTF.

The V gene is TRBV25-1, the J gene TRBJ1-6; unclear D gene. Trimming left V 3 bases short and J 13 bases short, with 19 bases between. Germline assignment: CDR1 MGHDK and CDR2 SYGVNS. The CDR3 totals 15 residues. Written as DNA, the CDR3 is TGTGCCAGCAGTGACAGAAACCGACGACCGGGGCCCCTCCACTTT. Its translation is CASSDRNRRPGPLHF. The full variable domain, with the rest looked up from reference TRBV25-1 and TRBJ1-6, is EADIYQTPRYLVIGTGKKITLECSQTMGHDKMYWYQQDPGMELHLIHYSYGVNSTEKGDLSSESTVSRIRTEHFPLTLESARPSHTSQYLCASSDRNRRPGPLHFGNGTRLTVT.